A selection of T cell receptor beta chains follows, all from one sample in a study of cytomegalovirus exposure and HLA in healthy donors. Repertoires were generated with immunoSEQ multiplex PCR, while TCRdb's copy carries only in-frame clones and drops some. Altogether about 170,000 clones are present, roughly 88% being singletons, with the ten largest covering approximately 1.3%. The sequenced material came from PBMCs. The origin of the receptors is a boy aged 2 to 9 in good health and CMV-seronegative. Each CDR3 is given with its conserved first and last residue. Each record gives: J gene, clone size, D gene, V gene, CDR3 DNA, CDR3 protein. The D gene is left open where the match is weak. Size values are once, few and many counts, or a class for expanded clones, and some rows have none.

>TRBJ1-3|few|.|TRBV2
TGTGCCAGCAGTGAAAGCAGGGGAGGAAACACCATATATTTT
CASSESRGGNTIYF
>TRBJ1-3|.|TRBD1|TRBV6-8
TGTGCCAGCAGTTTCGGGACAGCAGGAAATAGCTCTGGAAACACCATATATTTT
CASSFGTAGNSSGNTIYF
>TRBJ2-7|.|TRBD2|TRBV7-2
TGTGCCAGCAGCTTACAAGCGGGATCATCCTACGAGCAGTACTTC
CASSLQAGSSYEQYF
>TRBJ1-1|once|TRBD1|TRBV11-2
TGTGCCAGCAGCTTAGATAGGGACAGGGGACCTGAAGCTTTCTTT
CASSLDRDRGPEAFF
>TRBJ1-1|.|.|TRBV30
TGTGCCTGGAGTTACCCCGGGAGTCTGGAGGGGGGGGCTTTCTTT
CAWSYPGSLEGGAFF
>TRBJ1-2|.|TRBD1|TRBV7-9
TGTGCCAGCAGTCGGACCGGGACAGGGGGCTATGGCTACACCTTC
CASSRTGTGGYGYTF
>TRBJ1-4|.|.|TRBV25-1
TGTGCCTCGGGGGGGGGTATCGAAAAACTGTTTTTT
CASGGGIEKLFF
>TRBJ2-7|once|TRBD2|TRBV5-4
TGTGCCAGCAGCTTGGGGCCCACTAGCGGGAGGGCCTACGAGCAGTACTTC
CASSLGPTSGRAYEQYF
>TRBJ2-2|.|TRBD1|TRBV7-9
TGTGCCAGCAGCTCCTCCGGGACAGGGGGCACCGGGGAGCTGTTTTTT
CASSSSGTGGTGELFF
>TRBJ1-4|.|.|TRBV6-1
TGTGCCAGCAGTGAAGCAGGGTGGGAGGGTTGGTCAACTAATGAAAAACTGTTTTTT
CASSEAGWEGWSTNEKLFF
>TRBJ1-4|.|.|TRBV30
TGTGCCTGGAGCCCTTCGACAGGTTTGCGGGAAAAACTGTTTTTT
CAWSPSTGLREKLFF
>TRBJ2-7|.|.|TRBV27
TGTGCCAGCAGTTATTCGACTAGTTTCTCCTACGAGCAGTACTTC
CASSYSTSFSYEQYF
>TRBJ2-3|.|TRBD2|TRBV7-2
TGTGCCAGCAGCCCCCGACTAGCGGGAGCGGCAGATACGCAGTATTTT
CASSPRLAGAADTQYF
>TRBJ1-2|.|.|TRBV27
TGTGCCAGCAGCCGTGACAGGTCCTTCTCCTATGGCTACACCTTC
CASSRDRSFSYGYTF
>TRBJ2-1|.|TRBD1|TRBV2
TGTGCCAGCAGTGGGACAGGGGTAAAGAATGAGCAGTTCTTC
CASSGTGVKNEQFF
>TRBJ2-1|.|.|TRBV4-2
TGTGCCAGCAGCCAAGCGGGAGTGGATGAGCAGTTCTTC
CASSQAGVDEQFF
>TRBJ1-2|.|.|TRBV27
TGTGCCAGCAGTTTTAGGGCAGGGAACTTCTATGGCTACACCTTC
CASSFRAGNFYGYTF
>TRBJ2-1|.|TRBD2|TRBV5-1
TGCGCCAGCAGCCCCCCGAGCGGGGCCCGGGACAATGAGCAGTTCTTC
CASSPPSGARDNEQFF
>TRBJ2-1|.|.|TRBV6-5
TGTGCCAGCCGGGACTCCACCAATGAGCAGTTCTTC
CASRDSTNEQFF
>TRBJ2-7|.|TRBD2|TRBV4-3
TGCGCCAGCAGCCAAGATCGGACTAGCGGCTACGAGCAGTACTTC
CASSQDRTSGYEQYF
>TRBJ1-5|.|.|TRBV11-2
TGTGCCAGCAGCTGGGGGCCCAATCAGCCCCAGCATTTT
CASSWGPNQPQHF
>TRBJ2-3|.|TRBD1|TRBV9
TGTGCCAGCAGCTTGTCAGGGGGCCGGACAGATACGCAGTATTTT
CASSLSGGRTDTQYF